A single sample is the source of the 15 T cell receptor beta chains below, sequenced in a study of blood T cell repertoires in COVID-19. Here immunoSEQ multiplex PCR was the method, and the copy in TCRdb shows in-frame clones only, minus some. This sample has roughly 70,000 clones, with about 73% found just once. Sequenced sample: peripheral blood. These receptors originate from a man aged 55 to 69 with acute or convalescent COVID-19.

The V gene is TRBV27, the J gene TRBJ2-5; 7 bases align to TRBD2. Per germline, CDR1 MNHEY and CDR2 SMNVEV (reference sequence). V shed 5 bases, J shed 2 bases, and the junction held 5 bases outside the gene matches. This CDR3 comprises 14 residues. In nucleotides, the CDR3 is TGTGCCAGCAGTCCCATGGGGGGGCAAGAGACCCAGTACTTC. It is translated as CASSPMGGQETQYF.

A single count supports this clone. The rearrangement links TRBV19 to TRBJ2-1; TRBD1 might be the D (5 bases). Looked up from germline, CDR1 is LNHDA and CDR2 is SQIVND (reference sequence). This CDR3 has 17 residues. The ends were cut back, 5 bases at V and 0 bases at J, with 17 bases in the middle. The CDR3 DNA reads TGTGCCAGTAGTGCCGCCGGCGACAGCAACTCCTACAATGAGCAGTTCTTC. Translation gives CASSAAGDSNSYNEQFF.

In this sample, this clone turned up once. The junction departs from germline at one end; a sequencing error may be responsible. The chain carries TRBV6-5 and TRBJ1-4, with D possibly TRBD1 on 6 matching bases. Per the germline V gene, CDR1 is MNHEY and CDR2 is SVGAGI. The CDR3 covers 15 residues. The CDR3 bases are TGTGCCAGCAGAGAGTCAGGGGACCGTTATGAGAAACTGTTTTTT. It is translated as CASRESGDRYEKLFF.

The chain has TRBV28 and TRBJ1-5; maybe TRBD1 (5 bases). V was cut by 6 bases and J by 12 bases, with 21 bases left in between. Germline CDR1 and CDR2: MDHEN and SYDVKM. The CDR3 loop spans 14 amino acids. CDR3 coding DNA: TGTGCCAGCAGGGGGGGGACCGACCCCCCACGCCAGCATTTT. It yields the protein CASRGGTDPPRQHF.

This chain uses TRBV28 with TRBJ1-2; D may be TRBD1 (5 bases). V was trimmed by 5 bases and J by 4 bases, leaving 14 bases between them. The CDR3 is 14 residues long. Germline V lookup: CDR1 MDHEN, CDR2 SYDVKM. The CDR3 region is CASSPAGQSYGYTF. Written as DNA, the CDR3 is TGTGCCAGCAGTCCCGCAGGGCAGTCCTATGGCTACACCTTC.

V and J are TRBV28 and TRBJ2-7; D is unresolved. CDR1 is MDHEN and CDR2 is SYDVKM in the germline V gene. The CDR3 runs to 14 residues. Between the trimmed V and J ends, which lost 10 bases and 0 bases, there was a span of 16 bases. The chain's CDR3 is CAISSPPSSYEQYF. The CDR3 nucleotides read TGTGCCATAAGTTCCCCTCCTAGCTCCTACGAGCAGTACTTC.

The chain recombines TRBV6-5 with TRBJ1-5; D is undetermined. Germline values: CDR1 MNHEY, CDR2 SVGAGI. CDR3 length equals 13 residues. Trimming took off 7 bases at V and 1 base at J, with 8 bases between the two ends. CDR3 coding DNA: TGTGCCAGCAATCGGGGAAGCAATCAGCCCCAGCATTTT. This sequence encodes CASNRGSNQPQHF.

This clone showed up just a few times. The chain has TRBV27 and TRBJ2-3; 7 bases align to TRBD1. V shed 5 bases and J 6 bases; nucleotides not matched to a gene: 17. Germline lookup yields CDR1 MNHEY and CDR2 SMNVEV (reference sequence). The CDR3 is 17 residues long. The CDR3 sequence is CASSPNRDRSLMDTQYF. The DNA of the CDR3 is TGTGCCAGCAGTCCGAACCGGGACAGAAGTTTGATGGATACGCAGTATTTT.

V is TRBV28 and J is TRBJ1-5; maybe TRBD1 (6 bases). Germline V gene sequence: CDR1 MDHEN, CDR2 SYDVKM. The length of the CDR3 is 15 residues. V dropped 6 bases and J dropped 0 bases, with 12 bases sitting between them. In DNA, the CDR3 is TGTGCCAGCAGGTTAGGGGGGGTTAGCAATCAGCCCCAGCATTTT. Translating it yields CASRLGGVSNQPQHF.

This clone appeared many times. The chain is built from TRBV5-1 and TRBJ2-5, with a possible D match to TRBD2 (5 bases). The V gene lost 7 bases and the J gene lost 5 bases, with 15 bases spanning the gap. Germline CDR1 reads SGHRS; CDR2 reads YFSETQ. This CDR3 comprises 13 residues. Written as DNA, the CDR3 is TGCGCCAGCGGGAGTGGGATCGGGGAGACCCAGTACTTC. Translated: CASGSGIGETQYF.

This chain connects TRBV5-6 to TRBJ2-5, with 8 bases fitting TRBD2. The ends lost 0 bases at V and 5 bases at J; junction bases unmatched: 3. The CDR3 runs 14 residues. CDR1 and CDR2 from the germline V gene are SGHDT and YYEEEE. For the CDR3, the DNA is TGTGCCAGCAGCTTGGGGCCGGGAGGGGAGACCCAGTACTTC. Its protein product is CASSLGPGGETQYF.

V usage is TRBV27 and J usage is TRBJ1-2; TRBD1 aligns across 7 bases. From germline, CDR1 is MNHEY and CDR2 SMNVEV (reference sequence). The CDR3 runs to 15 residues. Unmatched junction bases numbered 11, after V lost 6 bases and J lost 4 bases. The CDR3 sequence: CASSQVPAGGYGYTF. CDR3 nucleotide sequence: TGTGCCAGCAGCCAGGTCCCGGCAGGGGGCTATGGCTACACCTTC.

CDR3 bases: TGCGCCAGCCGACCCGGGACAGGGAGAGGTCTCTTGGCCTACGAGCAGTACTTC. This codes for CASRPGTGRGLLAYEQYF. The V call is TRBV5-1, the J call TRBJ2-7, with 9 bases matching TRBD1. CDR1 and CDR2 from the germline V gene are SGHRS and YFSETQ. J lost 2 bases, V lost 7 bases, and 19 bases had no gene match. This CDR3 has 18 residues.

V usage is TRBV5-6 and J usage is TRBJ2-5, with a weak D call TRBD2 (5 bases). V lost 4 bases and J 4 bases, leaving 11 bases between the germline ends. The CDR3 sequence is 13 residues long. Germline V gene lookup returns CDR1 SGHDT and CDR2 YYEEEE. The CDR3 here is CASSLGSLETQYF. CDR3 bases: TGTGCCAGCAGCCTGGGGAGTTTAGAGACCCAGTACTTC.

This chain uses TRBV21-1 with TRBJ2-5; the table's D call, TRBD2, has no DNA check behind it. TRBV21-1 is noted as a pseudogene. The CDR3 extends over 14 amino acids. The CDR3 loop is CASSKEAGKETQYF. The CDR3, as DNA: TGTGCCAGCAGCAAAGAGGCGGGGAAAGAGACCCAGTACTTC.